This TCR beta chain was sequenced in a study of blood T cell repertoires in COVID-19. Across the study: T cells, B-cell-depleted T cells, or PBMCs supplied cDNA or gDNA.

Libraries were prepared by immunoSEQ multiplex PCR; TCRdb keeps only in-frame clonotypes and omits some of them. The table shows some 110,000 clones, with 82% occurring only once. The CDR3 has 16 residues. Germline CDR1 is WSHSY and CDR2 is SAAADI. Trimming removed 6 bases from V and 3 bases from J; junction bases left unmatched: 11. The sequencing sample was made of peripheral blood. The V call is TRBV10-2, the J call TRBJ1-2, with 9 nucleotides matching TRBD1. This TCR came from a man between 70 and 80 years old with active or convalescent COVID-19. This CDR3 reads CASSNRGRGLDYGYTF. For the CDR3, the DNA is TGCGCCAGCAGCAACAGGGGGCGAGGGTTGGACTATGGCTACACCTTC.